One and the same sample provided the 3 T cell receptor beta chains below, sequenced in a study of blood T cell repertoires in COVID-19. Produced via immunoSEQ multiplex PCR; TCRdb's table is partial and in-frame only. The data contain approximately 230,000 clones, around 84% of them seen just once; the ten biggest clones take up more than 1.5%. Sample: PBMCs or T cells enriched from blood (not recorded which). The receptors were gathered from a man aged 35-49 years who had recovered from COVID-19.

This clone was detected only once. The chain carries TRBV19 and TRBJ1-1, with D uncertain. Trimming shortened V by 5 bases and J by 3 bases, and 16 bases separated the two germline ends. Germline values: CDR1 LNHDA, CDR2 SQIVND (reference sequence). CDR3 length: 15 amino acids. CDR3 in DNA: TGTGCCAGTAGTGTCTTCAAGACGGGAGACACTGAAGCTTTCTTT. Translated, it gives CASSVFKTGDTEAFF.

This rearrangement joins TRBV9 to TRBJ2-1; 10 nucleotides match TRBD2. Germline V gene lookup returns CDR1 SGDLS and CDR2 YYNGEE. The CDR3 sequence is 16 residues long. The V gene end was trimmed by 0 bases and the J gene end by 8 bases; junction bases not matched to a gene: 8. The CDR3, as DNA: TGTGCCAGCAGCGTAGAGAGTAGCGGGAGGTGGTATGAGCAGTTCTTC. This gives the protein CASSVESSGRWYEQFF.

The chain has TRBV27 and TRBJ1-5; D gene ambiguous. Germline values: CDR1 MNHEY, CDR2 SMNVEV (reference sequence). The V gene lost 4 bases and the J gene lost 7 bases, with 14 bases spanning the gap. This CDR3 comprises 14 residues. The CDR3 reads CASSSDRRGQPQHF. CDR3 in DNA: TGTGCCAGCAGTTCCGATCGCAGAGGGCAGCCCCAGCATTTT.